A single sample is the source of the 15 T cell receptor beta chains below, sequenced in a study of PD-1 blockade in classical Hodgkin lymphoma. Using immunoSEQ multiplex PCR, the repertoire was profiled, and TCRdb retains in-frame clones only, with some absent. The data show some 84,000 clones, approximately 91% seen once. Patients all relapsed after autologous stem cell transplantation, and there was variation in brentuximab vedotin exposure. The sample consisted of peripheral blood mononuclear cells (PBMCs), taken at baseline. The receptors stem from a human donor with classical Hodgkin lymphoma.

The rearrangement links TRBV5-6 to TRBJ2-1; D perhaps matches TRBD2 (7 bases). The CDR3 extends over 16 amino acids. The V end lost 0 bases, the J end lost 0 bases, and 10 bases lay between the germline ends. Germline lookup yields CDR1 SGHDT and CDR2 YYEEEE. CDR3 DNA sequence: TGTGCCAGCAGCTTGGCGCGGGGGCCCTCCTACAATGAGCAGTTCTTC. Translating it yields CASSLARGPSYNEQFF.

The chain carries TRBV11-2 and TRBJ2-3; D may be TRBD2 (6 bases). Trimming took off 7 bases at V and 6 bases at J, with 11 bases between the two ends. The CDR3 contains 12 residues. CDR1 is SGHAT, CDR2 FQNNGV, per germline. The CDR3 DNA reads TGTGCCAGCACCCACCGGGGGGATACGCAGTATTTT. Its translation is CASTHRGDTQYF.

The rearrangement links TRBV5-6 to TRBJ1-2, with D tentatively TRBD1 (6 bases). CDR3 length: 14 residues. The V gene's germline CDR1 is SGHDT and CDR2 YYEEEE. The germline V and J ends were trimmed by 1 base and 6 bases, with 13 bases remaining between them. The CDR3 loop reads CASSLQGLGNGYTF. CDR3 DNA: TGTGCCAGCAGCTTGCAGGGGTTAGGTAATGGCTACACCTTC. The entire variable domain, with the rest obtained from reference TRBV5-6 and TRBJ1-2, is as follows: DAGVTQSPTHLIKTRGQQVTLRCSPKSGHDTVSWYQQALGQGPQFIFQYYEEEERQRGNFPDRFSGHQFPNYSSELNVNALLLGDSALYLCASSLQGLGNGYTFGSGTRLTVV.

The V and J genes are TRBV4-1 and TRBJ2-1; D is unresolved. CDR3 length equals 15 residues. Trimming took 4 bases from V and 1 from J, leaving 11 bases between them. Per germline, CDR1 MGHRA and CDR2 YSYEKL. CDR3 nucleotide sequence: TGCGCCAGCAGCCCCAAACACGGGTCCTACAATGAGCAGTTCTTC. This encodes CASSPKHGSYNEQFF.

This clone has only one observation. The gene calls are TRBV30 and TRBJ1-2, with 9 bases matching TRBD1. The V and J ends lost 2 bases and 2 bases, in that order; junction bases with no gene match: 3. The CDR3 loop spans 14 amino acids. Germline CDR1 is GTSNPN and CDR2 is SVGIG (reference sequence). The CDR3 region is CAWSPGQGNYGYTF. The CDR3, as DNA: TGTGCCTGGAGTCCGGGACAGGGAAACTATGGCTACACCTTC.

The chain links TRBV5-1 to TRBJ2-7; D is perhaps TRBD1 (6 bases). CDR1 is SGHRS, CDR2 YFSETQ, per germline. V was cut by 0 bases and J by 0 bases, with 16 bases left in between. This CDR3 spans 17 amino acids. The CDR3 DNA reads TGCGCCAGCAGCTTGGTGGGGGCCGACTGGGACTCCTACGAGCAGTACTTC. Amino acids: CASSLVGADWDSYEQYF.

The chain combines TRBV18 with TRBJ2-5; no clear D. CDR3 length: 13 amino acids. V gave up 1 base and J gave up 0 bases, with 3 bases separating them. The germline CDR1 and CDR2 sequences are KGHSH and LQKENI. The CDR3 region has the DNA TGTGCCAGCTCACCACGACACCAAGAGACCCAGTACTTC. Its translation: CASSPRHQETQYF.

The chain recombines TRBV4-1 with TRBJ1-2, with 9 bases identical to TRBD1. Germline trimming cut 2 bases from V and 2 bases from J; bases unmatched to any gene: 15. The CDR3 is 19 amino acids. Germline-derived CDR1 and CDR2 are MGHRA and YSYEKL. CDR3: CASSQIIPKGQGGNYGYTF. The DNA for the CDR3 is TGCGCCAGCAGCCAAATTATTCCAAAGGGACAGGGAGGGAACTATGGCTACACCTTC.

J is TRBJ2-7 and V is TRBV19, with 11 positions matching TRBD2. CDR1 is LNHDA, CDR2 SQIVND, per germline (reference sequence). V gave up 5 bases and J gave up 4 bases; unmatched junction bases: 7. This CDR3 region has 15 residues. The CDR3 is CASSSRLAGTYEQYF. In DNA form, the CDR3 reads TGTGCCAGTAGTTCTAGACTAGCGGGAACGTACGAGCAGTACTTC.

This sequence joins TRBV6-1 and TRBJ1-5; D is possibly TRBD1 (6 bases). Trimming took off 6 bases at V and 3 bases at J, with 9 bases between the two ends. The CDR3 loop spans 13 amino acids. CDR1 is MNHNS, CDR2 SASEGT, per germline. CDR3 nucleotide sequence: TGTGCCAGCAGACAGGGCAACAATCAGCCCCAGCATTTT. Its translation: CASRQGNNQPQHF.

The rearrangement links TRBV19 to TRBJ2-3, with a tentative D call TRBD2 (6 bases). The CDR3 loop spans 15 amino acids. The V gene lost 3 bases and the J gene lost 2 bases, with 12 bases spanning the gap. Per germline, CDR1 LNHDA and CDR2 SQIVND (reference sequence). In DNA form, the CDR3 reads TGTGCCAGTAGTATTTCACGGGAGCCCACAGATACGCAGTATTTT. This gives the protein CASSISREPTDTQYF. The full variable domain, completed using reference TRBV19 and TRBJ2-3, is DGGITQSPKYLFRKEGQNVTLSCEQNLNHDAMYWYRQDPGQGLRLIYYSQIVNDFQKGDIAEGYSVSREKKESFPLTVTSAQKNPTAFYLCASSISREPTDTQYFGPGTRLTVL.

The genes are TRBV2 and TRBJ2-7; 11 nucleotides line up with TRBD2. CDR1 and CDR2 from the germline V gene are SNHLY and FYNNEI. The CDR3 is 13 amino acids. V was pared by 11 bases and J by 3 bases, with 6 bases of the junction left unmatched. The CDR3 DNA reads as TGTGCCGGACAGGGACTAGCGGACTACGAGCAGTACTTC. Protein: CAGQGLADYEQYF.

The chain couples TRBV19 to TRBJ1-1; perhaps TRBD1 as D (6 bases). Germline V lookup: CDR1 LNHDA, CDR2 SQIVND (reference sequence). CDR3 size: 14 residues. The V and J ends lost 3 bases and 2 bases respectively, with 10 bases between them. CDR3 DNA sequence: TGTGCCAGTAGTATGCGGGGGCCCAACACTGAAGCTTTCTTT. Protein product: CASSMRGPNTEAFF. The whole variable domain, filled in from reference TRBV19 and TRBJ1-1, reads DGGITQSPKYLFRKEGQNVTLSCEQNLNHDAMYWYRQDPGQGLRLIYYSQIVNDFQKGDIAEGYSVSREKKESFPLTVTSAQKNPTAFYLCASSMRGPNTEAFFGQGTRLTVV.

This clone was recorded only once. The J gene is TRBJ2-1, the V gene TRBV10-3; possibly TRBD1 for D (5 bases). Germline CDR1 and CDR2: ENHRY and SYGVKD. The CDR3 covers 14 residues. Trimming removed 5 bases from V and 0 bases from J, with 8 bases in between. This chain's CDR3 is CAISSTVSYNEQFF. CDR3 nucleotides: TGTGCCATCAGTTCGACAGTCTCCTACAATGAGCAGTTCTTC.

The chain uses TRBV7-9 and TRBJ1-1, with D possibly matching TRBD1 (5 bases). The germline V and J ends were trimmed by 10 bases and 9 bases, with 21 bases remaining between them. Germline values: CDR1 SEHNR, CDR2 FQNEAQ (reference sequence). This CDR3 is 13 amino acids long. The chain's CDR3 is CATPTSGGTKAFF. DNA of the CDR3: TGTGCCACTCCAACGTCTGGGGGGACTAAAGCTTTCTTT.